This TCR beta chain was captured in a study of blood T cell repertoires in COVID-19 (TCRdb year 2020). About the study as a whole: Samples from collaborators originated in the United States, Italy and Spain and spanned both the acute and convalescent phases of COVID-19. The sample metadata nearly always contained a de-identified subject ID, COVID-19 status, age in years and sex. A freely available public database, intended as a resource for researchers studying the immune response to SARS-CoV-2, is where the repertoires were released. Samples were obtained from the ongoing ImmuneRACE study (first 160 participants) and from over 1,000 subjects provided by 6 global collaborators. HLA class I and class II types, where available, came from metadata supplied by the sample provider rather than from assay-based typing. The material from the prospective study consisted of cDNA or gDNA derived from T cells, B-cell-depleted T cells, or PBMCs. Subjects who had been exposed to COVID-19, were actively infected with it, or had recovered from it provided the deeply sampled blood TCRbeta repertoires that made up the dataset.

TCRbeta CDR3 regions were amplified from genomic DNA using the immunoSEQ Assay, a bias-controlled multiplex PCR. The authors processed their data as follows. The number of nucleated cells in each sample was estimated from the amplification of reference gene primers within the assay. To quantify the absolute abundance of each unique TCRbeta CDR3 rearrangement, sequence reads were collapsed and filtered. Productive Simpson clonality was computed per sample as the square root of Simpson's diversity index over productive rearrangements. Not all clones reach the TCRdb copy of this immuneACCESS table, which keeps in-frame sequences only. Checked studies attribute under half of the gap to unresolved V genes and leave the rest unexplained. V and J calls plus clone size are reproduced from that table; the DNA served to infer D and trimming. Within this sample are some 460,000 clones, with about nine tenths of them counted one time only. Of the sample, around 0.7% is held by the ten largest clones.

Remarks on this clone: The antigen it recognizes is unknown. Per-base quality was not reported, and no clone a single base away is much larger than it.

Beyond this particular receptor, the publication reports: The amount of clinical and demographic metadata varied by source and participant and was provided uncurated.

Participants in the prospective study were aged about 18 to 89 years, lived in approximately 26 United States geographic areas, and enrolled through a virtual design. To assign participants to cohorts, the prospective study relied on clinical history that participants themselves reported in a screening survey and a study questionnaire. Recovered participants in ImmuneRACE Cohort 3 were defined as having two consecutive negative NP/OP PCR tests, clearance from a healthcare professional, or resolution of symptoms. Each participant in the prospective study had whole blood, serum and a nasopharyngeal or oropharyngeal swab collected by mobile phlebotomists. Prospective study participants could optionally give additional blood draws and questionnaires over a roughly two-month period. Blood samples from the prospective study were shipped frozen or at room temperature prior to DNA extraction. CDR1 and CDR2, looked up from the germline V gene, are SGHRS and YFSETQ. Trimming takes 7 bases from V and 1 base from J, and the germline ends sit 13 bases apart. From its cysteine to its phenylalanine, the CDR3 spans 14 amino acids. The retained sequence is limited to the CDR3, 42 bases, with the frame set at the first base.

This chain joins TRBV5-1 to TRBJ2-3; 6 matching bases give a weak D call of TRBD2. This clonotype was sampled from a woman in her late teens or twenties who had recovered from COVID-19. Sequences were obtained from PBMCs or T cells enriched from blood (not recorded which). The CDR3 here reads CASETSVGTDTQYF. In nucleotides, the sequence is TGCGCCAGCGAGACTAGTGTCGGCACAGATACGCAGTATTTT. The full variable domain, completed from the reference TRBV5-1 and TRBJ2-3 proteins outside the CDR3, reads KAGVTQTPRYLIKTRGQQVTLSCSPISGHRSVSWYQQTPGQGLQFLFEYFSETQRNKGNFPGRFSGRQFSNSRSEMNVSTLELGDSALYLCASETSVGTDTQYFGPGTRLTVL.